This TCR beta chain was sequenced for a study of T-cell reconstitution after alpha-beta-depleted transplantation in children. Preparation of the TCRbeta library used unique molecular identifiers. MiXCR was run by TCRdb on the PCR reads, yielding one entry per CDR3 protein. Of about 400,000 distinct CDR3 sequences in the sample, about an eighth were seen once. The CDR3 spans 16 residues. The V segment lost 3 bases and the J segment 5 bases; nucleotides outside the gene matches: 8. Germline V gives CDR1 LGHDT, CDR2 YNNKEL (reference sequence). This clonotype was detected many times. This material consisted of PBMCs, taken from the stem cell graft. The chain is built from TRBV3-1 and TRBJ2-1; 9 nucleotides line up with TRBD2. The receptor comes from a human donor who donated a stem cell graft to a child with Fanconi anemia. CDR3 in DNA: TGTGCCAGCAGCCATACGAAGCGGGGGGAGCACAATGAGCAGTTCTTC. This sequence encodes CASSHTKRGEHNEQFF.